This TCR beta chain was obtained from a study of blood T cell repertoires in COVID-19. Study at large: T cells, B-cell-depleted T cells, or PBMCs provided the cDNA or gDNA that served as material.

Clones were read by immunoSEQ multiplex PCR, and TCRdb kept only the in-frame ones, dropping some. Of about 270,000 clones listed, about 76% are singletons. From germline, CDR1 is MGHRA and CDR2 YSYEKL. This CDR3 has 16 amino acids. V was pared by 0 bases and J by 4 bases, with 6 bases of the junction left unmatched. Sample: peripheral blood. The chain joins TRBV4-1 to TRBJ2-5; 9 nucleotides line up with TRBD1. The sequence was obtained from a woman in her sixties or seventies with active or convalescent COVID-19. The CDR3 spells CASSQDNRGRRETQYF. CDR3 sequence (DNA): TGCGCCAGCAGCCAAGATAACAGGGGGCGACGAGAGACCCAGTACTTC.